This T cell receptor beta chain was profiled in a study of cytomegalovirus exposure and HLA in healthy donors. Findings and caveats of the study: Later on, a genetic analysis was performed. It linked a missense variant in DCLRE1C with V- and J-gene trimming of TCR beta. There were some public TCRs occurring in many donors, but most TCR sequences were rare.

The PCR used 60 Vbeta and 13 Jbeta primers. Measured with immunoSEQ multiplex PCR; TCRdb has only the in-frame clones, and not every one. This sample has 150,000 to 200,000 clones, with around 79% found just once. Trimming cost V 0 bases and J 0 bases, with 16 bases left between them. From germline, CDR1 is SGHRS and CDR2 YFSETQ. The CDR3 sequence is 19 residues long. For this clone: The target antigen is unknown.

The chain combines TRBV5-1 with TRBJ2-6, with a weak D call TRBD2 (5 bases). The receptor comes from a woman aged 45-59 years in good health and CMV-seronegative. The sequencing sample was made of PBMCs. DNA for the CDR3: TGCGCCAGCAGCTTGGCCAATACGGGGTTTAACTCTGGGGCCAACGTCCTGACTTTC. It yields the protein CASSLANTGFNSGANVLTF. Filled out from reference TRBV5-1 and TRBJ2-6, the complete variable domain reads KAGVTQTPRYLIKTRGQQVTLSCSPISGHRSVSWYQQTPGQGLQFLFEYFSETQRNKGNFPGRFSGRQFSNSRSEMNVSTLELGDSALYLCASSLANTGFNSGANVLTFGAGSRLTVL.